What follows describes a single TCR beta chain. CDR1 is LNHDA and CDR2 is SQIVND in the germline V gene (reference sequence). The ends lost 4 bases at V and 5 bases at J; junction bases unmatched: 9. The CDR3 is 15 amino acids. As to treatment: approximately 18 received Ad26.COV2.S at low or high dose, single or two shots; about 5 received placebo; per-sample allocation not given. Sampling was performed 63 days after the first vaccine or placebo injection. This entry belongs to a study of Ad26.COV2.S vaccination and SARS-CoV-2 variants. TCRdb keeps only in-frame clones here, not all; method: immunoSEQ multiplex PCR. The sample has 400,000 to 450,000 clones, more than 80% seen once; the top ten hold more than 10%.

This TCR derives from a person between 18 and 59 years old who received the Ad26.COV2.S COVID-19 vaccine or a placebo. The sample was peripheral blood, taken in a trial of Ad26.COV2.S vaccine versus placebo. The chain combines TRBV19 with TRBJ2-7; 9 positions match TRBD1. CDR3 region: CASSNPQGAGHEQYF. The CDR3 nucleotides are TGTGCCAGTAGTAACCCACAGGGGGCTGGTCACGAGCAGTACTTC. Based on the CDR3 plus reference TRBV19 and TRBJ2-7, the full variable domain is DGGITQSPKYLFRKEGQNVTLSCEQNLNHDAMYWYRQDPGQGLRLIYYSQIVNDFQKGDIAEGYSVSREKKESFPLTVTSAQKNPTAFYLCASSNPQGAGHEQYFGPGTRLTVT.